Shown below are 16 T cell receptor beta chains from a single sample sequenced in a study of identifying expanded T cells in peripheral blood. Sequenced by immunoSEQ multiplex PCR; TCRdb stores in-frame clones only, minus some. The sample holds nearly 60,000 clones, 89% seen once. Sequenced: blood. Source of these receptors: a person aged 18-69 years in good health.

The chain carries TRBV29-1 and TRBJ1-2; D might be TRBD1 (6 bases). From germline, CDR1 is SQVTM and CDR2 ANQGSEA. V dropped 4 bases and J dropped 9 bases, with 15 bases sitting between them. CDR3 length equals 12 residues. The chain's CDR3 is CSVGERTESYTF. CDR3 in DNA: TGCAGCGTTGGTGAGAGGACAGAGAGCTACACCTTC.

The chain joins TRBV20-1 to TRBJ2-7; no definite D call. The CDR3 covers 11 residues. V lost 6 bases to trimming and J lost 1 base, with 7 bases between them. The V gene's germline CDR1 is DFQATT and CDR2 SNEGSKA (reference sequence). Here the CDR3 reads CSAGLSYEQYF. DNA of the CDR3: TGCAGTGCAGGGTTATCCTACGAGCAGTACTTC.

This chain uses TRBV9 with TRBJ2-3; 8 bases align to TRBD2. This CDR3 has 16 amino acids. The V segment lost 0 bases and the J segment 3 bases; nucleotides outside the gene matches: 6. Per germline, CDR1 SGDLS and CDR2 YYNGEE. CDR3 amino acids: CASSVAAGVETDTQYF. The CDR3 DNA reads TGTGCCAGCAGCGTAGCAGCGGGAGTGGAAACAGATACGCAGTATTTT.

As DNA, the CDR3 is TGTGCCAGCTCACCGCTAGCGAGCACAGATACGCAGTATTTT. It specifies CASSPLASTDTQYF. V gene TRBV18 combines with J gene TRBJ2-3; D possibly corresponds to TRBD2 (6 bases). The CDR3 has 14 residues. CDR1 is KGHSH and CDR2 is LQKENI in the germline V gene. The germline V and J ends were trimmed by 3 bases and 0 bases, with 7 bases remaining between them.

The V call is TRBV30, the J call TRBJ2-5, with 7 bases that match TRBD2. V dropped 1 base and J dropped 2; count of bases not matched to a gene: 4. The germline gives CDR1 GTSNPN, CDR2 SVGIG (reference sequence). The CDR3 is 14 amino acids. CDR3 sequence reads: CAWSGGGTQETQYF. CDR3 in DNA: TGTGCCTGGAGTGGGGGGGGGACTCAAGAGACCCAGTACTTC.

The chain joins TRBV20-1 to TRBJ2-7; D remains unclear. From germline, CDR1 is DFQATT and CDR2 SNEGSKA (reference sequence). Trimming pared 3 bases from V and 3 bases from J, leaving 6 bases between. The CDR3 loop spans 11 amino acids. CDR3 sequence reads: CSARGGYEQYF. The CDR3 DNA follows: TGCAGTGCTAGGGGTGGCTACGAGCAGTACTTC.

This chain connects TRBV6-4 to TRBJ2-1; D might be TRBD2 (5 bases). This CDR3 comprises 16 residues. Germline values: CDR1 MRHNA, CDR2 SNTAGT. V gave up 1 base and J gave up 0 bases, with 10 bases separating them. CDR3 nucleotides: TGTGCCAGCAGTGACTTTAGCGAAAGCTCCTACAATGAGCAGTTCTTC. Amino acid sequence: CASSDFSESSYNEQFF.

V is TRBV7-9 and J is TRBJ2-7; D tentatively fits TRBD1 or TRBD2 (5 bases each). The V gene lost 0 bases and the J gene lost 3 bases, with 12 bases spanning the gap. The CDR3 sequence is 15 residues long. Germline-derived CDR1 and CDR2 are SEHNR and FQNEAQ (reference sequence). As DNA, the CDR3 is TGTGCCAGCAGCTTAGCGGGGGACCGGAACTACGAGCAGTACTTC. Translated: CASSLAGDRNYEQYF.

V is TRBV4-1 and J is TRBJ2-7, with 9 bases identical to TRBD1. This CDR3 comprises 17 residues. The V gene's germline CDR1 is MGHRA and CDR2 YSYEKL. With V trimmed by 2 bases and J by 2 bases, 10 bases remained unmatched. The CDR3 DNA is TGCGCCAGCAGCCAAATTTTTCTGACAGGGGGAACCTACGAGCAGTACTTC. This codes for CASSQIFLTGGTYEQYF.

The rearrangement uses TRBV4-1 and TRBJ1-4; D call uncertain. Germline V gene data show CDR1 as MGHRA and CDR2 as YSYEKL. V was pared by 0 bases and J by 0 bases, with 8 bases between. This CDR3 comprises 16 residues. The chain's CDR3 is CASSQEPGATNEKLFF. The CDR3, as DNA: TGCGCCAGCAGCCAAGAACCGGGTGCAACTAATGAAAAACTGTTTTTT.

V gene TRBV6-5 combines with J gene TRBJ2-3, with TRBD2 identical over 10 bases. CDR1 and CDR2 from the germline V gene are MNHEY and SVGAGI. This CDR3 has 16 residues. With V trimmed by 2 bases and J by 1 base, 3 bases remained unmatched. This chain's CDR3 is CASSYRGTSGTDTQYF. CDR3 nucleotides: TGTGCCAGCAGTTACCGCGGGACTAGCGGCACAGATACGCAGTATTTT.

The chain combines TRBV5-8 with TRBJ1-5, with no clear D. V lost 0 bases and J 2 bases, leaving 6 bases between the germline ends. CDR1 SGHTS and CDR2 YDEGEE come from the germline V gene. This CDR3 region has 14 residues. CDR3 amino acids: CASSLVWGNQPQHF. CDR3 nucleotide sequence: TGTGCCAGCAGCTTGGTTTGGGGCAATCAGCCCCAGCATTTT.

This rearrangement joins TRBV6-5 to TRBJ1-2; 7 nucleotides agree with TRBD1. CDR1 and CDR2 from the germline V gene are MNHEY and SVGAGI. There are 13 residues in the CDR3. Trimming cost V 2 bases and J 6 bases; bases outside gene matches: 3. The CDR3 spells CASSYQQGNGYTF. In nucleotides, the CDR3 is TGTGCCAGCAGTTACCAACAGGGGAATGGCTACACCTTC.

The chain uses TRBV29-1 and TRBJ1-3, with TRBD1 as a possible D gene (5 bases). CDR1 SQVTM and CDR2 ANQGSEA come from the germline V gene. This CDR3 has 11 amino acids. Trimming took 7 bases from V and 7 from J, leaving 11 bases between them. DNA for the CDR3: TGCAGCGGCAGGGACTGGAACACCATATATTTT. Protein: CSGRDWNTIYF.

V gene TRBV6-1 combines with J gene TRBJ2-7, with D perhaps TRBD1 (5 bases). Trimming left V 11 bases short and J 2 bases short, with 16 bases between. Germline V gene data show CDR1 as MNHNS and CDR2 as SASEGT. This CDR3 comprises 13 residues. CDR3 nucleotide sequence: TGTGCCGCCTGTGCACAGGCCCCCTACGAGCAGTACTTC. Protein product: CAACAQAPYEQYF.

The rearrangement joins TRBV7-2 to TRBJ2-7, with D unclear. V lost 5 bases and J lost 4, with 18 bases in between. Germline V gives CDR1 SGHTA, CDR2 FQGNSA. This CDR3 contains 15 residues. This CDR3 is CASSLYGPGTYEQYF. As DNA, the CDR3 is TGTGCCAGCAGCCTGTACGGGCCTGGCACATACGAGCAGTACTTC. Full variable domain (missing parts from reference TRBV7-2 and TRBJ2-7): GAGVSQSPSNKVTEKGKDVELRCDPISGHTALYWYRQSLGQGLEFLIYFQGNSAPDKSGLPSDRFSAERTGGSVSTLTIQRTQQEDSAVYLCASSLYGPGTYEQYFGPGTRLTVT.